One and the same sample provided the 11 T cell receptor beta chains below, sequenced in a study of T cell responses to AZD1222 COVID-19 vaccine. Clones were sequenced by immunoSEQ multiplex PCR, and TCRdb holds only the in-frame ones, with some missing. The table has 180,000 or so clones, 93% seen once. The sample in question was peripheral blood, obtained on day 0 of AZD1222 vaccination. These TCRs come from an adult in good health.

The rearrangement joins TRBV28 to TRBJ1-2; D call uncertain. CDR3 length equals 11 residues. The V gene's germline CDR1 is MDHEN and CDR2 SYDVKM. Deletions cut 2 bases from V and 7 bases from J, with 5 bases between. The CDR3, as DNA: TGTGCCAGCAGTTTACCGAGTGGCTACACCTTC. Residues: CASSLPSGYTF.

V is TRBV11-3 and J is TRBJ1-1; tentatively, D is TRBD1 (5 bases). The CDR3 extends over 13 amino acids. Germline assignment: CDR1 SGHNT and CDR2 YENEEA. V lost 5 bases and J 1 base, leaving 8 bases between the germline ends. DNA for the CDR3: TGTGCCAGCAGCCAGGGATCGAACACTGAAGCTTTCTTT. Translating it yields CASSQGSNTEAFF.

The J gene is TRBJ1-5, the V gene TRBV3-1 (or the pseudogene TRBV3-2); possibly TRBD1 for D (5 bases). Germline CDR1 and CDR2: LGHDT and YNNKEL (reference sequence). The CDR3 consists of 13 residues. Trimming removed 4 bases at V and 10 bases at J, with 14 bases between. CDR3 nucleotide sequence: TGTGCCAGCAGCCCTCTAGGGGACTCCCCCCAGCATTTT. It translates to CASSPLGDSPQHF.

Only one count was recorded for this clone. The chain is built from TRBV14 and TRBJ2-3; D ambiguous. V lost 1 base, J lost 2 bases, and 7 bases lay in between. CDR1 is SGHDN, CDR2 FVKESK, per germline. The CDR3 consists of 14 residues. CDR3 bases: TGTGCCAGCAGCCAAGGAATATACACAGATACGCAGTATTTT. It yields the protein CASSQGIYTDTQYF.

The chain uses TRBV18 and TRBJ1-5, with 8 bases that match TRBD1. The germline V gene encodes CDR1 KGHSH and CDR2 LQKENI. The CDR3 is made up of 14 amino acids. V lost 6 bases and J lost 7; bases outside the gene matches: 8. The CDR3 bases are TGTGCCAGCTCGCCGGACAGGGTTGGCCAGCCCCAGCATTTT. It translates to CASSPDRVGQPQHF.

The chain employs TRBV27 and TRBJ2-3; 12 positions match TRBD2. V lost 4 bases, J lost 5 bases, and 7 bases stayed unmatched. The CDR3 has 16 amino acids. Looked up from germline, CDR1 is MNHEY and CDR2 is SMNVEV (reference sequence). Here the CDR3 reads CASSSRTSGTGDTQYF. DNA of the CDR3: TGTGCCAGCAGTTCTCGGACTAGCGGGACTGGAGATACGCAGTATTTT.

The chain links TRBV6-5 to TRBJ1-1; no clear D gene. The CDR3 has 15 amino acids. V lost 2 bases and J 4 bases, leaving 14 bases between the germline ends. Germline-derived CDR1 and CDR2 are MNHEY and SVGAGI. CDR3 bases: TGTGCCAGCAGTTACGGTACCCGCGGGAGCACTGAAGCTTTCTTT. Its translation is CASSYGTRGSTEAFF.

V usage is TRBV5-8 and J usage is TRBJ1-3; D gene ambiguous. There are 13 residues in the CDR3. V lost 6 bases, J lost 4 bases, and 11 bases lay in between. The germline CDR1 and CDR2 sequences are SGHTS and YDEGEE. Here the CDR3 DNA reads TGTGCCAGCATCCATCGCGTAGGAAACACCATATATTTT. Translation gives CASIHRVGNTIYF.

The V call is TRBV5-4, the J call TRBJ2-5; D is ambiguous. V dropped 4 bases and J dropped 0 bases, with 7 bases sitting between them. CDR3 length: 13 amino acids. In germline, CDR1 is SGHNT, CDR2 YYREEE (reference sequence). The CDR3 spells CASSVTYQETQYF. In nucleotides, the CDR3 is TGTGCCAGCAGCGTGACCTACCAAGAGACCCAGTACTTC.

The V call is TRBV6-5, the J call TRBJ1-2; D is possibly TRBD1 (5 bases). CDR1 MNHEY and CDR2 SVGAGI come from the germline V gene. The CDR3 loop spans 13 amino acids. With 6 bases removed from V and 10 bases from J, the gap between germline ends came to 18 bases. The CDR3 DNA reads TGTGCCAGCAGCCCCGGGCAGGGAAAGATCTACACCTTC. It is translated as CASSPGQGKIYTF.

In nucleotides, the CDR3 is TGCGCCAGCAGCTGGGCAGGACTTAGCAATCAGCCCCAGCATTTT. As protein: CASSWAGLSNQPQHF. J is TRBJ1-5 and V is TRBV5-1; D not resolved. CDR1 and CDR2 (germline): SGHRS, YFSETQ. Trimming took 3 bases from V and 0 from J, leaving 10 bases between them. The CDR3 is made up of 15 amino acids.